This T cell receptor beta chain stems from a study of blood T cell repertoires in COVID-19. Study summary: Material from acute and convalescent COVID-19 was sourced from the United States, Italy and Spain. Sample material is recorded as cDNA or gDNA derived from T cells, B-cell-depleted T cells, or PBMCs.

Only in-frame clones appear in the TCRdb table, and some are missing; sequencing was by immunoSEQ multiplex PCR. Of approximately 200,000 clones in the sample, around 83% were seen once. CDR1 and CDR2 from the germline V gene are MNHNY and SVGAGI (reference sequence). V gave up 0 bases and J gave up 8 bases, with 16 bases separating them. The CDR3 contains 15 residues. Participant ages covered about 18 to 89 years across around 22 US areas. Participant-reported clinical history was the basis for cohort assignment. Sequencing used PBMCs or T cells enriched from blood (not recorded which). This chain uses TRBV6-6 with TRBJ1-1; D is perhaps TRBD1 (6 bases). The clonotype originates from a middle-aged woman with acute COVID-19. The CDR3 is CASSYSGQTLGEAFF. In nucleotides, the CDR3 is TGTGCCAGCAGTTACTCAGGACAGACGTTGGGGGAAGCTTTCTTT.